Listed here is a single T cell receptor (beta chain). Antigen specificity is unknown. Donors were healthy HIV-negative adults without recent acute infections or vaccinations. The sample comes from a study of shared clonotypes between healthy human individuals. Study outcomes and limitations: Sampling was confined to blood; repertoires within tissues likely differ. Donor scarcity curtailed the genetic and exposure-history diversity represented herein.

Authors' analysis steps: There were no quality scores in the junction-only immunoSEQ sequences, so filtering differed. Sequencing used immunoSEQ multiplex PCR; TCRdb keeps in-frame clones, though not all of them. That table furnishes V, J and clone size, whereas the DNA furnished D and trimming. Here the sample spans approximately 500,000 clones, over 70% being singletons. This receptor was obtained from a woman aged 40 to 55 in good health. Some clones in this sample may be carry-over from other donors' samples. Input material: PBMCs.

In nucleotides, the CDR3 is TGTGCCAGCTCACCACCCATGTCGGGAGGGCCAGATACGCAGTATTTT. Encoded protein: CASSPPMSGGPDTQYF. The V and J genes are TRBV18 and TRBJ2-3; TRBD2 agrees at 8 bases. CDR3 length: 16 amino acids. Losses at the gene ends were 0 bases for V and 4 bases for J; bases not matched to a gene: 6. From germline, CDR1 is KGHSH and CDR2 LQKENI.